This TCR beta chain was recovered during a study of post-analysis software for immune sequencing data. V gave up 6 bases and J gave up 2 bases; unmatched junction bases: 4. The CDR3 runs to 14 residues. With respect to this clonotype: What it binds is not known. Likely a read error: the CDR3 ends without its conserved phenylalanine or tryptophan.

The TCR beta cDNA libraries carried unique molecular identifiers. A single record per CDR3 protein comes from TCRdb applying MiXCR to the PCR reads. The data contain hundreds of thousands of distinct CDR3 sequences, about 32% of them singletons. Study observations and caveats: Comparison with controls showed significantly lower normalized Chao1 diversity in multiple sclerosis patients. Five TRBV segments were more frequent in patients than controls; TRBV5-6, TRBV5-1 and TRBV20-1 belonged to this group.

The source is a girl between 10 and 17 years old with multiple sclerosis. The J gene is TRBJ2-5, the V gene TRBV12-3 or TRBV12-4; TRBD2 agrees at 9 bases. The sequencing input was blood. In nucleotides, the CDR3 is TGTGCCAGCAGACCTAGCGGGGCACAAGAGACCCAGTACGTC. Residues: CASRPSGAQETQYV.